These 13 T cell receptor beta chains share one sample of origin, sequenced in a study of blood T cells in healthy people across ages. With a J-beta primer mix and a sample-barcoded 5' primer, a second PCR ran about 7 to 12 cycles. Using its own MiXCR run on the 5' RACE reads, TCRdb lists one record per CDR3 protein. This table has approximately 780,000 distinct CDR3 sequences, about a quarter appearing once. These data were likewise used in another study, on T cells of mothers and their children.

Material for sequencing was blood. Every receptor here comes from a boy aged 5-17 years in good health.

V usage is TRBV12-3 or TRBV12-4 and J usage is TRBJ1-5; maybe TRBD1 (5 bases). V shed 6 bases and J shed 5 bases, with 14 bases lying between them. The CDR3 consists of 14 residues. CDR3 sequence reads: CASSLGRFHQPQHF. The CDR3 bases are TGTGCCAGCAGCCTGGGACGCTTCCATCAGCCCCAGCATTTT.

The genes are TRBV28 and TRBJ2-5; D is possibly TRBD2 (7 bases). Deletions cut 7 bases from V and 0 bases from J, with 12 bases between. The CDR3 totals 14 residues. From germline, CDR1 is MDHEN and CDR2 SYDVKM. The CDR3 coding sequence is TGTGCCAGCAATGCGGGGGCTCACCAAGAGACCCAGTACTTC. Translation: CASNAGAHQETQYF.

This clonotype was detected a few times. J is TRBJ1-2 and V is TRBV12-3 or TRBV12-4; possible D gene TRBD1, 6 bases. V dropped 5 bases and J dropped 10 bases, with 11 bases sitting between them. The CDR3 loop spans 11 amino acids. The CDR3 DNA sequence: TGTGCCAGCAGTACAGGGCAAGACTACACCTTC. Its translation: CASSTGQDYTF.

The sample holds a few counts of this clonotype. The DNA for the CDR3 is TGTGCCTGTACCCGGAACAGGGCCTACGAGCAGTACTTC. It yields the protein CACTRNRAYEQYF. V usage is TRBV30 and J usage is TRBJ2-7; D is perhaps TRBD1 (6 bases). The V and J ends lost 6 bases and 2 bases respectively, with 14 bases between them. There are 13 residues in the CDR3. Germline lookup yields CDR1 GTSNPN and CDR2 SVGIG (reference sequence).

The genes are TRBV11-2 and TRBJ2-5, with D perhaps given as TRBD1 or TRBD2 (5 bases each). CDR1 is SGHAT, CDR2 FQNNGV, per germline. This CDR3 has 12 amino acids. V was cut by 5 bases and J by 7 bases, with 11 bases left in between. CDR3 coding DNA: TGTGCCAGCAGCGTGGGGGACCCGACCCAGTACTTC. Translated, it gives CASSVGDPTQYF.

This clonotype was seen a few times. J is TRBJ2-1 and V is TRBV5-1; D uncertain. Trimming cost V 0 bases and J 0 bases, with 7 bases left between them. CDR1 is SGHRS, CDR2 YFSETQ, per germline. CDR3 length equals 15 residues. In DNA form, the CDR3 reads TGCGCCAGCAGCTTGGCCGGACGCTCCTACAATGAGCAGTTCTTC. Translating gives CASSLAGRSYNEQFF.

The CDR3 DNA is TGTGCCAGCAGTTTGGATGGCCGTCGTGGGACACTTAACACCGGGGAGCTGTTTTTT. Its translation: CASSLDGRRGTLNTGELFF. The chain uses TRBV28 and TRBJ2-2, with a weak D call TRBD1 (6 bases). CDR1 and CDR2 (germline): MDHEN, SYDVKM. The CDR3 extends over 19 amino acids. The V gene lost 3 bases and the J gene lost 2 bases, with 22 bases spanning the gap. Combining the CDR3 with reference TRBV28 and TRBJ2-2 gives the whole variable domain DVKVTQSSRYLVKRTGEKVFLECVQDMDHENMFWYRQDPGLGLRLIYFSYDVKMKEKGDIPEGYSVSREKKERFSLILESASTNQTSMYLCASSLDGRRGTLNTGELFFGEGSRLTVL.

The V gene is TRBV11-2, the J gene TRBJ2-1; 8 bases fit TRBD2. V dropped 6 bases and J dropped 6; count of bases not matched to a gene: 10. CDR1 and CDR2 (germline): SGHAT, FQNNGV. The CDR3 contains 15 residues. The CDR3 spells CASSLGLVAVNEQFF. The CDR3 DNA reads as TGTGCCAGCAGTCTGGGACTAGTTGCCGTCAATGAGCAGTTCTTC.

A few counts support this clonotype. The CDR3 DNA sequence: TGTGCCACCGGACAGGCCCGCACTGAAGCTTTCTTT. It specifies CATGQARTEAFF. The chain links TRBV15 to TRBJ1-1, with TRBD1 matching 7 bases. There are 12 residues in the CDR3. With V trimmed by 8 bases and J by 4 bases, 4 bases remained unmatched. Per germline, CDR1 LNHNV and CDR2 YYDKDF (reference sequence).

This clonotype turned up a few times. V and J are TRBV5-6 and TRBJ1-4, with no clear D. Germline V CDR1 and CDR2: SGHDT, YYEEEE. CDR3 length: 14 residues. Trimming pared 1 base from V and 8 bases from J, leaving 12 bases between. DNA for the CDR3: TGTGCCAGCAGCTTGAACGCCTTGGGGGAAAAACTGTTTTTT. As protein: CASSLNALGEKLFF.

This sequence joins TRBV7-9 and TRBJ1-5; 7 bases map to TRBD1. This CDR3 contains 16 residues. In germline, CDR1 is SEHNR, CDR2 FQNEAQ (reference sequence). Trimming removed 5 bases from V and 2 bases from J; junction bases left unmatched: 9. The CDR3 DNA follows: TGTGCCAGCAGCCCGCAGGGGGATGGCGGCAATCAGCCCCAGCATTTT. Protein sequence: CASSPQGDGGNQPQHF.

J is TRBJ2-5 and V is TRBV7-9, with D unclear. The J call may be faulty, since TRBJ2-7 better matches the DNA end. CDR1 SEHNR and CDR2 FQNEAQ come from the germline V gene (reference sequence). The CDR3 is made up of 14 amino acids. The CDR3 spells CASSLGHPTYEQYF. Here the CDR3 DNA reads TGTGCCAGCAGCTTAGGACACCCTACCTACGAGCAGTACTTC.

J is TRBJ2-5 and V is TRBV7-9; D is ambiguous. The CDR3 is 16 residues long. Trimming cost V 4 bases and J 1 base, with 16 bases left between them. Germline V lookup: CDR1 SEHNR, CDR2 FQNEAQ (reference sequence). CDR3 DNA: TGTGCCAGCAGCTCCCCCCTGAGTGAGACCCAAGAGACCCAGTACTTC. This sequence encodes CASSSPLSETQETQYF.